This T cell receptor beta chain stems from a study of blood T cell repertoires in COVID-19. Turning to the study itself: Samples came from the United States, Italy and Spain, spanning acute and convalescent COVID-19.

As originally analysed: Estimates of nucleated cell counts were drawn from the amplification of reference gene primers. Some clones are missing from TCRdb's copy, which holds only in-frame ones; the method was immunoSEQ multiplex PCR. That table gives V, J and clone size, and the DNA gave D and trimming. The repertoire holds 200,000 to 250,000 clones, with almost 90% as singletons. A word on this clone: Other DNA sequences within the sample encode an identical CDR3.

Trimming took 10 bases from V and 7 from J; bases not matched to a gene: 9. This CDR3 region has 13 residues. Per the germline V gene, CDR1 is LNHDA and CDR2 is SQIVND (reference sequence). The sequenced sample consisted of peripheral blood. The V and J genes are TRBV19 and TRBJ1-1, with TRBD1 identical over 10 bases. The clonotype comes from a man of 80 years or more with acute or convalescent COVID-19. CDR3 residues: CATNRDRGSEAFF. CDR3 DNA: TGTGCCACAAACAGGGACAGGGGCAGTGAAGCTTTCTTT.